The sample holds a few counts of the clone carrying this T cell receptor beta chain. Its specificity is not known. The data were obtained in a study of T cells in Graves' hyperthyroidism and ophthalmopathy. A patient was excluded if there was uncontrolled infection, other autoimmune disease, pregnancy or lactation. Fresh peripheral blood, 10 ml, yielded the PBMCs. It was RNA transcripts that yielded the amplified TCR beta CDR3 regions. A set of HTBI primers served as the primers for a first-round RT-PCR of the TCR CDR3. TCRdb called the multiplex PCR reads again in MiXCR, with one record for every CDR3 protein. The profile shows approximately 600,000 distinct CDR3 sequences, less than 25% of them singletons. The germline V gene encodes CDR1 MDHEN and CDR2 SYDVKM. CDR3 length equals 15 residues. V shed 8 bases and J 3 bases; nucleotides not matched to a gene: 9. General study points: Progression to ophthalmopathy was predicted a median of roughly seven months early. Researchers found most expanded thyroid clonotypes above 0.001 in blood as well.

The receptor comes from a man between 25 and 39 years old with Graves' ophthalmopathy. The rearrangement joins TRBV28 to TRBJ2-1; 8 bases line up with TRBD2. The sample consisted of blood. The CDR3 sequence is CASRQAGASYNEQFF. Written as DNA, the CDR3 is TGTGCCAGCCGTCAAGCGGGAGCCAGCTACAATGAGCAGTTCTTC. Filled out from reference TRBV28 and TRBJ2-1, the complete variable domain reads DVKVTQSSRYLVKRTGEKVFLECVQDMDHENMFWYRQDPGLGLRLIYFSYDVKMKEKGDIPEGYSVSREKKERFSLILESASTNQTSMYLCASRQAGASYNEQFFGPGTRLTVL.